This T cell receptor (beta chain) was recorded in a study of a mutant IDH1 vaccine in newly diagnosed glioma. Study overall: The sex distribution of treated patients was around 60% male and 37.5% female, with a mean age of roughly 40 years. Previous care, which was radiotherapy, temozolomide, or both, most often involved both. Study-wide results and limits: There were vaccine-induced immune responses in just under 95% of the patients.

Germline V gives CDR1 SGHRS, CDR2 YFSETQ. CDR3 size: 16 residues. Unmatched junction bases numbered 8, after V lost 5 bases and J lost 7 bases. The data were produced by immunoSEQ multiplex PCR, yet TCRdb's version contains in-frame clones alone and is incomplete. The table has 38,000 or so clones, around 80% seen once. Time point meaning: week 11, during vaccination. The content of each vaccine dose was 300 ug of mutant IDH1 20-mer peptide, and topical imiquimod accompanied it. Donor diagnoses consisted of new WHO grade 3 or 4 IDH1-mutant, ATRX-lost astrocytomas. With regard to this clone: What it recognizes is unknown.

The chain links TRBV5-1 to TRBJ2-2; TRBD2 aligns across 13 bases. The TCR originated in a woman in her twenties or thirties with glioma. Some clones in this sample may be carry-over from other donors' samples. The starting material was peripheral blood mononuclear cells (PBMCs), obtained from a glioma patient whose treatment included an IDH1 peptide vaccine. This chain's CDR3 is CASSSGTSGNIGELFF. CDR3 DNA: TGCGCCAGCAGTTCAGGGACTAGCGGGAATATCGGGGAGCTGTTTTTT. Looking up the rest from reference TRBV5-1 and TRBJ2-2 gives the full variable domain: KAGVTQTPRYLIKTRGQQVTLSCSPISGHRSVSWYQQTPGQGLQFLFEYFSETQRNKGNFPGRFSGRQFSNSRSEMNVSTLELGDSALYLCASSSGTSGNIGELFFGEGSRLTVL.